Each of the 29 T cell receptor beta chains below was sequenced from the same sample in a study of blood T cell repertoires in COVID-19. The method was immunoSEQ multiplex PCR; TCRdb's version includes in-frame clones alone and lacks a portion of them. Here the sample spans 200,000 to 250,000 clones, around 90% being singletons. Sequencing used PBMCs or T cells enriched from blood (not recorded which). The receptor source for this set is a woman aged 25 to 45 who had been exposed to COVID-19.

The chain has TRBV27 and TRBJ2-1; 7 bases agree with TRBD1. With V trimmed by 3 bases and J by 2 bases, 10 bases remained unmatched. This CDR3 is built from 17 residues. The germline V gene has CDR1 MNHEY and CDR2 SMNVEV (reference sequence). The CDR3 loop is CASSFYVGQGAYNEQFF. In DNA, the CDR3 is TGTGCCAGCAGTTTTTATGTAGGTCAGGGGGCCTACAATGAGCAGTTCTTC.

The rearrangement joins TRBV9 to TRBJ1-5; unclear D gene. The CDR3 is 12 residues long. Germline V CDR1 and CDR2: SGDLS, YYNGEE. V lost 3 bases and J 5 bases, leaving 6 bases between the germline ends. DNA of the CDR3: TGTGCCAGCAGCGCCACGGATCAGCCCCAGCATTTT. This encodes CASSATDQPQHF.

V usage is TRBV7-2 and J usage is TRBJ1-6; D remains ambiguous. Trimming shortened V by 3 bases and J by 4 bases, and 7 bases separated the two germline ends. Germline V gene lookup returns CDR1 SGHTA and CDR2 FQGNSA. CDR3 length: 14 residues. The CDR3 nucleotides read TGTGCCAGCAGCTTTGTCACATATAATTCACCCCTCCACTTT. This translates into CASSFVTYNSPLHF.

V usage is TRBV5-1 and J usage is TRBJ1-6; D not certain. The CDR3 consists of 15 residues. V shed 5 bases and J shed 3 bases, with 12 bases lying between them. Germline V gives CDR1 SGHRS, CDR2 YFSETQ. CDR3 protein: CASRAEDFYNSPLHF. CDR3 in DNA: TGCGCCAGCAGGGCAGAAGACTTCTATAATTCACCCCTCCACTTT.

Only a few counts were recorded for this clone. The CDR3 sequence is CASRRYGGDTEAFF. The CDR3 region has the DNA TGTGCCAGCAGGAGGTACGGGGGGGACACTGAAGCTTTCTTT. The rearrangement joins TRBV2 to TRBJ1-1; possibly TRBD1 for D (5 bases). V lost 6 bases and J 3 bases, leaving 14 bases between the germline ends. CDR3 length equals 14 residues. CDR1 and CDR2 from the germline V gene are SNHLY and FYNNEI.

The rearrangement links TRBV30 to TRBJ1-6; perhaps TRBD1 as D (5 bases). The V end was cut by 5 bases, the J end by 5 bases, with 10 bases between. Germline-derived CDR1 and CDR2 are GTSNPN and SVGIG (reference sequence). This CDR3 is built from 13 residues. As DNA, the CDR3 is TGTGCCTGGGCGGGGGGGGATAATTCACCCCTCCACTTT. It translates to CAWAGGDNSPLHF.

The CDR3 sequence: CASSEGVGSGSNEQFF. The CDR3 DNA is TGTGCCAGCAGTGAAGGGGTGGGATCGGGGAGCAATGAGCAGTTCTTC. This chain links TRBV2 with TRBJ2-1; D may be TRBD2 (5 bases). V gave up 1 base and J gave up 6 bases, with 16 bases separating them. Germline V gene sequence: CDR1 SNHLY, CDR2 FYNNEI. The CDR3 totals 16 residues.

The chain carries TRBV30 and TRBJ2-1; the match to TRBD2 covers 11 bases. CDR3 size: 16 residues. Germline assignment: CDR1 GTSNPN and CDR2 SVGIG (reference sequence). The junction had 9 bases not matched to a gene; V was cut back by 2 bases and J by 6 bases. The CDR3 DNA reads TGTGCCTGGAGTACCCAACTAGCGGGAGTGGGCAATGAGCAGTTCTTC. Translating gives CAWSTQLAGVGNEQFF.

CDR3 DNA: TGTGCCAGCAGGACGACAGGGAATCAGCCCCAGCATTTT. It specifies CASRTTGNQPQHF. The chain uses TRBV12-3 or TRBV12-4 and TRBJ1-5; 7 bases line up with TRBD1. This CDR3 region has 13 residues. V dropped 6 bases and J dropped 4; count of bases not matched to a gene: 3.

This chain joins TRBV27 and TRBJ2-7; 12 bases line up with TRBD2. The CDR3 length is 15 residues. V gave up 7 bases and J gave up 7 bases; unmatched junction bases: 11. Germline V lookup: CDR1 MNHEY, CDR2 SMNVEV (reference sequence). CDR3 sequence (DNA): TGTGCCAGCACTAAAGAACTAGCGGGAGGAAGTGAGCAGTACTTC. It yields the protein CASTKELAGGSEQYF.

The V gene is TRBV7-9, the J gene TRBJ1-2; D remains ambiguous. Trimming removed 4 bases at V and 4 bases at J, with 10 bases between. Germline V gene sequence: CDR1 SEHNR, CDR2 FQNEAQ (reference sequence). The CDR3 loop spans 13 amino acids. For the CDR3, the DNA is TGTGCCAGCAGCTCCCGAGGGTCCTATGGCTACACCTTC. Its translation is CASSSRGSYGYTF.

This chain connects TRBV24-1 to TRBJ2-3; 10 bases match TRBD2. Germline-derived CDR1 and CDR2 are KGHDR and SFDVKD. CDR3 length equals 17 residues. Losses at the gene ends were 3 bases for V and 2 bases for J; bases not matched to a gene: 7. CDR3 DNA: TGTGCCACCAGTGATCCCCGGACTAGCGGAAACACAGATACGCAGTATTTT. It yields the protein CATSDPRTSGNTDTQYF.

This rearrangement joins TRBV11-2 to TRBJ2-3; D gene ambiguous. Trimming cost V 1 base and J 0 bases, with 8 bases left between them. CDR1 and CDR2 from the germline V gene are SGHAT and FQNNGV. The CDR3 consists of 15 residues. Here the CDR3 reads CASSLGGSSTDTQYF. For the CDR3, the DNA is TGTGCCAGCAGCTTAGGCGGATCTAGCACAGATACGCAGTATTTT.

The chain couples TRBV5-1 to TRBJ2-1; D is possibly TRBD2 (5 bases). Germline values: CDR1 SGHRS, CDR2 YFSETQ. The length of the CDR3 is 14 residues. V lost 7 bases and J 5 bases, leaving 16 bases between the germline ends. The DNA of the CDR3 is TGCGCCAGCTCACGGGGAGCAACCAACAATGAGCAGTTCTTC. Its translation: CASSRGATNNEQFF.

The chain's CDR3 is CASRLDEDQPQHF. The DNA for the CDR3 is TGTGCCAGCAGATTAGACGAGGATCAGCCCCAGCATTTT. This chain joins TRBV2 and TRBJ1-5; D uncertain. The germline gives CDR1 SNHLY, CDR2 FYNNEI. The CDR3 covers 13 residues. V dropped 6 bases and J dropped 5 bases, with 11 bases sitting between them.

The V and J genes are TRBV10-2 and TRBJ2-7, with D unclear. V shed 4 bases and J shed 3 bases, with 4 bases lying between them. CDR1 is WSHSY, CDR2 SAAADI, per germline. The CDR3 is made up of 11 amino acids. The CDR3 region has the DNA TGCGCCAGCAGTGTCCACTACGAGCAGTACTTC. Residues: CASSVHYEQYF.

The genes are TRBV6-5 and TRBJ2-7; 11 bases are a match to TRBD2. The CDR3 spans 15 residues. CDR1 and CDR2 (germline): MNHEY, SVGAGI. V gave up 7 bases and J gave up 5 bases; unmatched junction bases: 10. The CDR3 coding sequence is TGTGCCAGCAATAGACTAGCGGGATTGGGCCACGAGCAGTACTTC. Protein: CASNRLAGLGHEQYF.

The V and J genes are TRBV7-9 and TRBJ1-2, with D possibly being TRBD1 (6 bases). V was pared by 3 bases and J by 3 bases, with 11 bases between. In germline, CDR1 is SEHNR, CDR2 FQNEAQ (reference sequence). The CDR3 is 14 residues long. The CDR3 bases are TGTGCCAGCAGCTTTGCTAGGACAGACTATGGCTACACCTTC. As protein: CASSFARTDYGYTF.

The chain employs TRBV4-1 and TRBJ1-2; TRBD1 is a possible D gene (6 bases). Trimming removed 2 bases at V and 5 bases at J, with 12 bases between. The CDR3 totals 14 residues. Germline CDR1 is MGHRA and CDR2 is YSYEKL. The CDR3 bases are TGCGCCAGCAGCCAAACACGGACAGATTATGGCTACACCTTC. Its translation is CASSQTRTDYGYTF.

The DNA of the CDR3 is TGTGCTAGTGGCTCCTCAGGGGCCAATTCACCCCTCCACTTT. Translated: CASGSSGANSPLHF. V gene TRBV12-5 combines with J gene TRBJ1-6, with a tentative D call TRBD1 (6 bases). Trimming shortened V by 6 bases and J by 7 bases, and 13 bases separated the two germline ends. This CDR3 spans 14 amino acids. CDR1 is LGHNT and CDR2 is FRNRAP in the germline V gene.

The CDR3 spells CASSLETADTEAFF. CDR3 sequence (DNA): TGCGCCAGCAGCTTGGAGACAGCCGACACTGAAGCTTTCTTT. The chain links TRBV5-1 to TRBJ1-1; a weak D match, TRBD1 (5 bases). This CDR3 region has 14 residues. Deletions cut 0 bases from V and 3 bases from J, with 9 bases between. From germline, CDR1 is SGHRS and CDR2 YFSETQ.

The chain employs TRBV27 and TRBJ2-1; a possible D gene is TRBD1 (5 bases). This CDR3 comprises 13 residues. Germline V gene lookup returns CDR1 MNHEY and CDR2 SMNVEV (reference sequence). Trimming cost V 5 bases and J 7 bases, with 12 bases left between them. The DNA for the CDR3 is TGTGCCAGCAGTGGACAAAGAGCTAATGAGCAGTTCTTC. This translates into CASSGQRANEQFF.

The V call is TRBV2, the J call TRBJ2-3, with no clear D. Trimming took 3 bases from V and 0 from J, leaving 7 bases between them. Germline V CDR1 and CDR2: SNHLY, FYNNEI. This CDR3 has 14 residues. CDR3 DNA sequence: TGTGCCAGCAGTGACAGCGATAGCACAGATACGCAGTATTTT. Translation gives CASSDSDSTDTQYF.

This clone showed up just a few times. This sequence joins TRBV14 and TRBJ2-1; tentatively, D is TRBD1 (5 bases). Germline V CDR1 and CDR2: SGHDN, FVKESK. V dropped 4 bases and J dropped 2 bases, with 15 bases sitting between them. This CDR3 comprises 16 residues. The CDR3 reads CASSPSRARTYNEQFF. The CDR3 coding sequence is TGTGCCAGCAGCCCCTCCAGGGCCAGGACCTACAATGAGCAGTTCTTC.

The chain is built from TRBV18 and TRBJ1-3; D remains unclear. The CDR3 runs 14 residues. The V gene lost 3 bases and the J gene lost 0 bases, with 6 bases spanning the gap. Germline V gene lookup returns CDR1 KGHSH and CDR2 LQKENI. CDR3 protein: CASSPTVSGNTIYF. The DNA for the CDR3 is TGTGCCAGCTCACCGACTGTCTCTGGAAACACCATATATTTT.

The chain recombines TRBV14 with TRBJ2-7, with a tentative D call TRBD2 (6 bases). The germline V gene encodes CDR1 SGHDN and CDR2 FVKESK. Trimming removed 4 bases from V and 6 bases from J, with 10 bases in between. CDR3 length equals 12 residues. DNA for the CDR3: TGTGCCAGCAGCCTCGAGGAGGGCGAGCAGTACTTC. The encoded protein is CASSLEEGEQYF.

This chain joins TRBV4-1 and TRBJ1-2, with D possibly being TRBD1 (6 bases). The germline gives CDR1 MGHRA, CDR2 YSYEKL. The CDR3 sequence is 16 residues long. V lost 3 bases, J lost 13 bases, and 27 bases lay in between. The CDR3: CASSHPAAKRGGDITF. CDR3 nucleotides: TGCGCCAGCAGCCATCCAGCAGCCAAGCGAGGGGGAGATATCACCTTC.

This chain uses TRBV7-2 with TRBJ2-1, with 10 bases that match TRBD1. The J segment lost 3 bases and the V segment lost 5 bases, leaving 7 bases of the junction unmatched. The CDR3 covers 16 residues. CDR1 and CDR2 (germline): SGHTA, FQGNSA. The chain's CDR3 is CASSHTTGGFYNEQFF. The CDR3 DNA follows: TGTGCCAGCAGCCATACGACAGGGGGCTTCTACAATGAGCAGTTCTTC. Supplemented by reference TRBV7-2 and TRBJ2-1, the full variable domain reads GAGVSQSPSNKVTEKGKDVELRCDPISGHTALYWYRQSLGQGLEFLIYFQGNSAPDKSGLPSDRFSAERTGGSVSTLTIQRTQQEDSAVYLCASSHTTGGFYNEQFFGPGTRLTVL.

CDR3 in DNA: TGTGCCTGGAGTTCCCGAGATACGCAGTATTTT. Translation gives CAWSSRDTQYF. The genes are TRBV30 and TRBJ2-3; D not certain. Trimming left V 2 bases short and J 5 bases short, with 5 bases between. The CDR3 has 11 residues. Per the germline V gene, CDR1 is GTSNPN and CDR2 is SVGIG (reference sequence).